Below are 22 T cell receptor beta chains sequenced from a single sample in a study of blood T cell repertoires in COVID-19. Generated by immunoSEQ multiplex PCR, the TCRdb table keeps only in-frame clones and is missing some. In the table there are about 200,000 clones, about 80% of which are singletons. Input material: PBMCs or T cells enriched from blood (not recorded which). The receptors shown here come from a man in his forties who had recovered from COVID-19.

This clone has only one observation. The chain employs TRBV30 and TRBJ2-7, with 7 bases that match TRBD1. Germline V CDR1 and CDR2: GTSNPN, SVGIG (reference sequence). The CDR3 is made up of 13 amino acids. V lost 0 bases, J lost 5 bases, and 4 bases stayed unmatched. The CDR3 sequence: CAWSVRGGHEQYF. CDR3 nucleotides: TGTGCCTGGAGTGTACGAGGGGGCCACGAGCAGTACTTC.

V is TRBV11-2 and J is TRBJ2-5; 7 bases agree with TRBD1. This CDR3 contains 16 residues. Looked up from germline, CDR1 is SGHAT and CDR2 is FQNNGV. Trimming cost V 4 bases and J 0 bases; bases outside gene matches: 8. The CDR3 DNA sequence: TGTGCCAGCAGCTCTTACAGGGGTCAGTACCAAGAGACCCAGTACTTC. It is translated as CASSSYRGQYQETQYF.

The DNA of the CDR3 is TGTGCCAGCAGCCTGGAGCGGGGGGGCAACTACAATGAGCAGTTCTTC. This gives the protein CASSLERGGNYNEQFF. The rearrangement uses TRBV5-4 and TRBJ2-1; 10 bases map to TRBD2. This CDR3 has 16 residues. The V segment lost 4 bases and the J segment 3 bases; nucleotides outside the gene matches: 7. Germline V lookup: CDR1 SGHNT, CDR2 YYREEE (reference sequence).

CDR3 in amino acids: CASSRYGGAEGSPLHF. Written as DNA, the CDR3 is TGTGCCAGCAGCCGGTACGGGGGGGCAGAAGGTTCACCCCTCCACTTT. V and J are TRBV9 and TRBJ1-6, with D tentatively TRBD1 (6 bases). Germline V gene sequence: CDR1 SGDLS, CDR2 YYNGEE. V lost 4 bases and J lost 9, with 20 bases in between. CDR3 length: 16 residues. The full variable domain, with the rest looked up from reference TRBV9 and TRBJ1-6, is DSGVTQTPKHLITATGQRVTLRCSPRSGDLSVYWYQQSLDQGLQFLIQYYNGEERAKGNILERFSAQQFPDLHSELNLSSLELGDSALYFCASSRYGGAEGSPLHFGNGTRLTVT.

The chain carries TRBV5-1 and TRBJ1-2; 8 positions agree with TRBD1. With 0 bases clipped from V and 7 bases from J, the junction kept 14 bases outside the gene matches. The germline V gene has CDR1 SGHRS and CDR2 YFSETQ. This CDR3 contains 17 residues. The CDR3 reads CASSLEAGGYRSGGYTF. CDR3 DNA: TGCGCCAGCAGCTTGGAAGCAGGGGGCTATAGATCCGGTGGCTACACCTTC. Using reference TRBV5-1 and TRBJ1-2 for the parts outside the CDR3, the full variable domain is KAGVTQTPRYLIKTRGQQVTLSCSPISGHRSVSWYQQTPGQGLQFLFEYFSETQRNKGNFPGRFSGRQFSNSRSEMNVSTLELGDSALYLCASSLEAGGYRSGGYTFGSGTRLTVV.

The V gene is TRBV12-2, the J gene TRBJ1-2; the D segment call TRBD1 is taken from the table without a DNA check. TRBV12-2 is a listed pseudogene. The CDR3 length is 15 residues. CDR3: CASRLGDRADYGYTF. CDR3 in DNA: TGTGCAAGTCGCTTAGGGGACAGGGCAGACTATGGCTACACCTTC.

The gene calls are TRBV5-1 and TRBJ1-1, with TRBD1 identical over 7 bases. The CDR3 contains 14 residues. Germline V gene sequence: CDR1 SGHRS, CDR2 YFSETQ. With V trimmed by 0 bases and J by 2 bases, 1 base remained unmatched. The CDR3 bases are TGCGCCAGCAGCTTGGTAGGGGGCAACACTGAAGCTTTCTTT. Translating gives CASSLVGGNTEAFF. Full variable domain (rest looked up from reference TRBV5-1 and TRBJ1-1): KAGVTQTPRYLIKTRGQQVTLSCSPISGHRSVSWYQQTPGQGLQFLFEYFSETQRNKGNFPGRFSGRQFSNSRSEMNVSTLELGDSALYLCASSLVGGNTEAFFGQGTRLTVV.

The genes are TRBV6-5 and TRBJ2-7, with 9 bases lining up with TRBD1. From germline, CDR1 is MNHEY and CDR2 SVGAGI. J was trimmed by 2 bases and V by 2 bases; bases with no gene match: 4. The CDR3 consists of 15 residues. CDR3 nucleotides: TGTGCCAGCAGTTACGAGGACAGGGGACCCTACGAGCAGTACTTC. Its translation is CASSYEDRGPYEQYF.

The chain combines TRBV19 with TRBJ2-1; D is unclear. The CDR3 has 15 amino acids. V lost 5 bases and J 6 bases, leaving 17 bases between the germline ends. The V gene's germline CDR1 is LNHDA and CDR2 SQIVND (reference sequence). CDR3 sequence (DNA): TGTGCCAGTAGTCTCCCTACCCTCCCGGTCAATGAGCAGTTCTTC. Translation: CASSLPTLPVNEQFF.

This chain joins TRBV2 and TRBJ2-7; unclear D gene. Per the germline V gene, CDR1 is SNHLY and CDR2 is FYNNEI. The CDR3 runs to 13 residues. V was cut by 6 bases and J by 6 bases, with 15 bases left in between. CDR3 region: CASSRGGASEQYF. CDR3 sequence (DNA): TGTGCCAGCAGCCGTGGTGGAGCCAGCGAGCAGTACTTC.

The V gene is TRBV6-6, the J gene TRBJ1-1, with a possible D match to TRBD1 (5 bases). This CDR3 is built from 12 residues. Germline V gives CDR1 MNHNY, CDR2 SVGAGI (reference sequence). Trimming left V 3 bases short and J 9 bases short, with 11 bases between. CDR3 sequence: CASSYGGEQAFF. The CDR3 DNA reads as TGTGCCAGCAGTTATGGGGGGGAGCAAGCTTTCTTT.

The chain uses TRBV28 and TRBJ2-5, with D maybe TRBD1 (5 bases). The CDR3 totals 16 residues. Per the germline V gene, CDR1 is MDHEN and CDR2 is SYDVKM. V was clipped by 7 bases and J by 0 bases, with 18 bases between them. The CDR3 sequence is CASTPRQFRYQETQYF. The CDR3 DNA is TGTGCCAGCACCCCCCGACAGTTTAGGTACCAAGAGACCCAGTACTTC.

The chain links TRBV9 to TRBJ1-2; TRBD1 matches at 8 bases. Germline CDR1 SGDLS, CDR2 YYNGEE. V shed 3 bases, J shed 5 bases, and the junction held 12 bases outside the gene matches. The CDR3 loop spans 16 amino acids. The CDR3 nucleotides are TGTGCCAGCAGCGACGGCCGACAGGGGCTAGGGTATGGCTACACCTTC. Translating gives CASSDGRQGLGYGYTF.

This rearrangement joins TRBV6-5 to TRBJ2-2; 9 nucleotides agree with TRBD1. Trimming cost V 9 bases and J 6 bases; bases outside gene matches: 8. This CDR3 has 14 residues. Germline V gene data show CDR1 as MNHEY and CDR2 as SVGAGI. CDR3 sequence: CASKQGAGAGELFF. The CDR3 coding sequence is TGTGCCAGTAAACAGGGGGCAGGGGCCGGGGAGCTGTTTTTT.

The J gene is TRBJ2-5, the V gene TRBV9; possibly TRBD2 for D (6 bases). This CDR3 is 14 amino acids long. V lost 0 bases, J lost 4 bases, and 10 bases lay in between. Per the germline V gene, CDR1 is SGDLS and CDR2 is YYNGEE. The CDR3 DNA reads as TGTGCCAGCAGCGTAGACGGGGAGGTAGAGACCCAGTACTTC. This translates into CASSVDGEVETQYF.

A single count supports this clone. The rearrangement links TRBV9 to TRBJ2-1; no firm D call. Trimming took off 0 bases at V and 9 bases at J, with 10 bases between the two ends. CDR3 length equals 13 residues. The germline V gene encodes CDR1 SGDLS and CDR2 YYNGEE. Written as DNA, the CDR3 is TGTGCCAGCAGCGTAGGAGGCGAACCTGAGCAGTTCTTC. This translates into CASSVGGEPEQFF.

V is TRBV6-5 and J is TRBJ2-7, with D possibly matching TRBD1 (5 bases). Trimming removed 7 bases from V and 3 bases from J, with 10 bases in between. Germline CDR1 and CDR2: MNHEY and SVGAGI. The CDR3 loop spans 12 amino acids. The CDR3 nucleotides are TGTGCCAGCAAGTCAGGGCACTACGAGCAGTACTTC. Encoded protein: CASKSGHYEQYF.

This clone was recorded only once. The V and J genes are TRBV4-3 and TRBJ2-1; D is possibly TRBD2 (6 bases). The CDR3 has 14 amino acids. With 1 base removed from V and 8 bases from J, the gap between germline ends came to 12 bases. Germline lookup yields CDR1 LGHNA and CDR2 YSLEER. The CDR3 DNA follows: TGCGCCAGCAGCCAAGTGGTTACTAGCTATGAGCAGTTCTTC. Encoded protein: CASSQVVTSYEQFF.

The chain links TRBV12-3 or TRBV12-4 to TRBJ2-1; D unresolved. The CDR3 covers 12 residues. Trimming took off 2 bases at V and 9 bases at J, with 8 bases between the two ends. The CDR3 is CASSLTAGEQFF. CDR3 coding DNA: TGTGCCAGCAGTTTAACAGCCGGTGAGCAGTTCTTC.

The CDR3 DNA reads as TGTGCCAGCAGCTTAGGGGGACTCTCCACAGATACGCAGTATTTT. It codes for CASSLGGLSTDTQYF. The rearrangement joins TRBV13 to TRBJ2-3; D is perhaps TRBD2 (6 bases). The germline CDR1 and CDR2 sequences are PRHDT and FYEKMQ (reference sequence). The ends were cut back, 0 bases at V and 2 bases at J, with 9 bases in the middle. This CDR3 is built from 15 residues.

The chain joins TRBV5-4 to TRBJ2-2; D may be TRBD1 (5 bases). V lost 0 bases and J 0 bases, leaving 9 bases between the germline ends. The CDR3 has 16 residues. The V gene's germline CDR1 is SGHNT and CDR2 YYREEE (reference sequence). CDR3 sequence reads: CASSLDETANTGELFF. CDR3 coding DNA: TGTGCCAGCAGCTTGGACGAGACAGCGAACACCGGGGAGCTGTTTTTT.

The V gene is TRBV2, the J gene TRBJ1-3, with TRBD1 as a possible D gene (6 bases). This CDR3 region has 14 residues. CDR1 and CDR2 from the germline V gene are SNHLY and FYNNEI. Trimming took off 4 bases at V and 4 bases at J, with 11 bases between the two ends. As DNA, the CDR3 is TGTGCCAGCAGTGTTGCGGGGGCGGGAAACACCATATATTTT. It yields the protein CASSVAGAGNTIYF.